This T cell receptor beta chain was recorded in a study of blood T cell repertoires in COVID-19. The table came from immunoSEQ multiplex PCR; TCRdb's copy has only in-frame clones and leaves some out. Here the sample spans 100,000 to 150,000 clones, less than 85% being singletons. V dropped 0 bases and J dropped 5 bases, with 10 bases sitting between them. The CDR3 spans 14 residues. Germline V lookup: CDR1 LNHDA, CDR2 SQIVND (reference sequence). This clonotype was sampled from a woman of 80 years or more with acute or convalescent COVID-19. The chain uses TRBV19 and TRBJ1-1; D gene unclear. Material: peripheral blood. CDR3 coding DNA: TGTGCCAGTAGTATAGACCGGGGTGGGACTGAAGCTTTCTTT. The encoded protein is CASSIDRGGTEAFF.